The 6 T cell receptor beta chains below come from one sample, sequenced in a study of cytomegalovirus exposure and HLA in healthy donors. The study ran its PCR with 60 Vbeta and 13 Jbeta primers. Sequencing used immunoSEQ multiplex PCR; TCRdb keeps in-frame clones, though not all of them. The repertoire includes over 130,000 clones, approximately 80% of them detected once, and 2% to 3% sits in the top ten. Sequencing used PBMCs. The receptors come from a male donor in good health and CMV-seronegative.

V is TRBV6-1 and J is TRBJ1-2; D is unresolved. This CDR3 has 16 amino acids. V was shortened by 0 bases and J by 3 bases, with 14 bases between the two germline ends. Per germline, CDR1 MNHNS and CDR2 SASEGT. The CDR3: CASSEAPVGGYYGYTF. The DNA for the CDR3 is TGTGCCAGCAGTGAAGCGCCTGTAGGAGGGTACTATGGCTACACCTTC.

J is TRBJ2-1 and V is TRBV7-9; TRBD2 agrees at 8 bases. V lost 6 bases, J lost 2 bases, and 9 bases stayed unmatched. This CDR3 spans 16 amino acids. CDR1 is SEHNR and CDR2 is FQNEAQ in the germline V gene (reference sequence). CDR3 sequence (DNA): TGTGCCAGCAGACTAGAAAGAGCGGGAGCCTACAATGAGCAGTTCTTC. Its protein is CASRLERAGAYNEQFF.

This chain links TRBV6-5 with TRBJ2-3, with 7 bases lining up with TRBD2. The V segment lost 4 bases and the J segment 4 bases; nucleotides outside the gene matches: 11. The CDR3 sequence is 16 residues long. Germline CDR1 and CDR2: MNHEY and SVGAGI. The CDR3 spells CASSSRGEMGSDTQYF. CDR3 DNA sequence: TGTGCCAGCAGTTCCCGGGGGGAAATGGGCTCAGATACGCAGTATTTT.

The chain carries TRBV7-9 and TRBJ2-1; 11 bases line up with TRBD2. Trimming at V came to 1 base and at J to 9 bases, leaving 5 bases not matched to a gene. CDR1 SEHNR and CDR2 FQNEAQ come from the germline V gene (reference sequence). The CDR3 is made up of 15 amino acids. In DNA, the CDR3 is TGTGCCAGCAGCTTAGGGGCTAGCGGGAGGACTGAGCAGTTCTTC. Translating it yields CASSLGASGRTEQFF.

The V and J genes are TRBV6-1 and TRBJ1-2; tentatively, D is TRBD1 (6 bases). The CDR3 length is 13 residues. Deletions cut 4 bases from V and 6 bases from J, with 12 bases between. CDR1 is MNHNS, CDR2 SASEGT, per germline. The CDR3 loop is CASSANRDNGYTF. CDR3 nucleotide sequence: TGTGCCAGCAGTGCGAACAGGGACAATGGCTACACCTTC.

The DNA of the CDR3 is TGTGCCAGCAGCGAGCGGATTTCTAGCGGGAGGGCGAGCGAGACCCAGTACTTC. Translating it yields CASSERISSGRASETQYF. The V call is TRBV7-9, the J call TRBJ2-5; the match to TRBD2 covers 12 bases. V lost 5 bases, J lost 5 bases, and 15 bases stayed unmatched. Germline-derived CDR1 and CDR2 are SEHNR and FQNEAQ (reference sequence). The CDR3 runs to 18 residues. The whole variable domain, remainder taken from reference TRBV7-9 and TRBJ2-5, is DTGVSQNPRHKITKRGQNVTFRCDPISEHNRLYWYRQTLGQGPEFLTYFQNEAQLEKSRLLSDRFSAERPKGSFSTLEIQRTEQGDSAMYLCASSERISSGRASETQYFGPGTRLLVL.